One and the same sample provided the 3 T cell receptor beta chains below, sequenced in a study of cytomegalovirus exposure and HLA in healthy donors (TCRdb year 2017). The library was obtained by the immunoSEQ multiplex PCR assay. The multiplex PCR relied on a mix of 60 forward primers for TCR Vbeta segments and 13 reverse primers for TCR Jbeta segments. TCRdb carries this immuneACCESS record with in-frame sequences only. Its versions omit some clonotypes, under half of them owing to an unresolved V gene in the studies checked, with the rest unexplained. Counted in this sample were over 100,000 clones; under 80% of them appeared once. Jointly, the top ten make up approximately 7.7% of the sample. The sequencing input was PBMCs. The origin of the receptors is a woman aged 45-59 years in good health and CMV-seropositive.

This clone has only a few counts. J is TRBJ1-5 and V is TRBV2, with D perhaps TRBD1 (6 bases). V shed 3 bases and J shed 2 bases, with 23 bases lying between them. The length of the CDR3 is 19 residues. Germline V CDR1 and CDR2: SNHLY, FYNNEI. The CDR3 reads CASSEEDRPAVYGNQPQHF. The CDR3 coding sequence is TGTGCCAGCAGTGAGGAGGACAGACCGGCGGTATATGGCAATCAGCCCCAGCATTTT. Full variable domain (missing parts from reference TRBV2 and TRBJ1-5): EPEVTQTPSHQVTQMGQEVILRCVPISNHLYFYWYRQILGQKVEFLVSFYNNEISEKSEIFDDQFSVERPDGSNFTLKIRSTKLEDSAMYFCASSEEDRPAVYGNQPQHFGDGTRLSIL.

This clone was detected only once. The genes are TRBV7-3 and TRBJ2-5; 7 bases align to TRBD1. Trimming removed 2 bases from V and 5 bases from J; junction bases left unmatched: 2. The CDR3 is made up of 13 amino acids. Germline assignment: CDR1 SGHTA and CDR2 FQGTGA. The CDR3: CASSLEQGETQYF. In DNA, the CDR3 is TGTGCCAGCAGCTTAGAACAGGGGGAGACCCAGTACTTC.

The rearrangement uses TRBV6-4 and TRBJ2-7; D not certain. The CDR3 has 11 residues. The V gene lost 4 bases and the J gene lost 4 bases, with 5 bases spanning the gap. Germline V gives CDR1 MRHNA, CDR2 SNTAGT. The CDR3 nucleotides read TGTGCCAGCAGTGTACGGTACGAGCAGTACTTC. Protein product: CASSVRYEQYF.